This TCR beta chain was documented in a study of shared clonotypes between healthy human individuals. Assay: immunoSEQ multiplex PCR; the TCRdb copy retains only in-frame clones and omits some. The repertoire has about 710,000 clones, about two thirds of them found once; the top ten carry approximately 1.8%. As for this clone: A single base separates this from a much larger clone, so it may be a read error. Other DNA sequences in the sample encode the same CDR3.

CDR1 KGHSH and CDR2 LQKENI come from the germline V gene. CDR3 length equals 13 residues. V lost 0 bases, J lost 4 bases, and 5 bases lay in between. The V and J genes are TRBV18 and TRBJ2-3; maybe TRBD2 (5 bases). The clonotype comes from a woman in her 30s in good health. The specimen was memory CD4+ T cells sorted from blood. Subset denoted: CD45RA-negative fraction. The CDR3 reads CASSPPSADTQYF. CDR3 DNA: TGTGCCAGCTCACCACCTAGCGCAGATACGCAGTATTTT.